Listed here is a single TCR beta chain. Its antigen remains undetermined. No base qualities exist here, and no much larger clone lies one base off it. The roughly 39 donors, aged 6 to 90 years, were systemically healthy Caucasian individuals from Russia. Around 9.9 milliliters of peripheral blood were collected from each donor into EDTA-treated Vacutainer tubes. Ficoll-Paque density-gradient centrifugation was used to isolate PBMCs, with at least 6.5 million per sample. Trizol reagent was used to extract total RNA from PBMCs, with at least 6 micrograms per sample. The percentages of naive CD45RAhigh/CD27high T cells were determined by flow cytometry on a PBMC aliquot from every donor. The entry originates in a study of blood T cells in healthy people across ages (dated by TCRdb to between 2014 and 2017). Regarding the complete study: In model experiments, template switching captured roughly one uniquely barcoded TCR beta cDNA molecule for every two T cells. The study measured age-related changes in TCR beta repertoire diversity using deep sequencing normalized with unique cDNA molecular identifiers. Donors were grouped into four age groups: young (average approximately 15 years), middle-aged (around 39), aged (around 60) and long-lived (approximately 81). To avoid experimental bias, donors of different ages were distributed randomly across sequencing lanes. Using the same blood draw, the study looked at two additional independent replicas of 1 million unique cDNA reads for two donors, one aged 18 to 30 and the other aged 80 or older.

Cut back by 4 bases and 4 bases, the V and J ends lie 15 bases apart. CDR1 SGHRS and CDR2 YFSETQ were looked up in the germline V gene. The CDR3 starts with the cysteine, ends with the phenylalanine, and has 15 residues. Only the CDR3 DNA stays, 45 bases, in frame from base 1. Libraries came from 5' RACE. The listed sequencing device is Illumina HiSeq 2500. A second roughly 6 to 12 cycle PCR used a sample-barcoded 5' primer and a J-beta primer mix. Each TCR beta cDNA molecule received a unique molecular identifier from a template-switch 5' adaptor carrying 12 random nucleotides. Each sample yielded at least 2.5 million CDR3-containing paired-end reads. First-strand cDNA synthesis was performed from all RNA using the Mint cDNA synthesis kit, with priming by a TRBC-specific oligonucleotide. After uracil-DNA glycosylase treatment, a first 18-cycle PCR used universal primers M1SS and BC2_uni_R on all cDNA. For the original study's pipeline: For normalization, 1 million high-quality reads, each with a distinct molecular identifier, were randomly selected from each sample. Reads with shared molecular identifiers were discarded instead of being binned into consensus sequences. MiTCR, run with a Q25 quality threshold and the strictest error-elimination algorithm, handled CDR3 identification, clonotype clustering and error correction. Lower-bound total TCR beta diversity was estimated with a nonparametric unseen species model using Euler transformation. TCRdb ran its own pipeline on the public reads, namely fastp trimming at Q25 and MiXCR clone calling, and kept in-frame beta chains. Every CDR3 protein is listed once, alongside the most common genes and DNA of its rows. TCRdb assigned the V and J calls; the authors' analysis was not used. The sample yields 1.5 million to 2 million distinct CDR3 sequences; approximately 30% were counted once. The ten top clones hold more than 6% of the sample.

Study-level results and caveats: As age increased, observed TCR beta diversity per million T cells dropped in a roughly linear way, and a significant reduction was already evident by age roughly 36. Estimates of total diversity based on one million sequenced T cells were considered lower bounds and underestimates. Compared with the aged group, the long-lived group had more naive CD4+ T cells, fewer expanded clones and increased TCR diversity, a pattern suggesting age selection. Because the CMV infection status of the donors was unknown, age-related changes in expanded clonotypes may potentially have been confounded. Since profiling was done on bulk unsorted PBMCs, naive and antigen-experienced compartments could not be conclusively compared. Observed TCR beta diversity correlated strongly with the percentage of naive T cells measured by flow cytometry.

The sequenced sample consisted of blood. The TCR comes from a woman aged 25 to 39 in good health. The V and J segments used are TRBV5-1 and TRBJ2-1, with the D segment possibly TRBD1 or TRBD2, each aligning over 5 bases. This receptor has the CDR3 CASSPTGTVYNEQFF. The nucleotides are TGCGCCAGCAGCCCGACCGGGACGGTGTACAATGAGCAGTTCTTC.